This TCR beta chain was retrieved from a study of human T cells and chemical hapten exposure. Study-level background: Upper back patch tests used 0.01% DPC, scored after 6 days. Small pooled library volume differences mainly caused per-sample TCR yield variation.

The CDR3 is 13 residues long. V was clipped by 7 bases and J by 1 base; unmatched bases: 4. Germline V gene data show CDR1 as SQVTM and CDR2 as ANQGSEA. This clonotype was seen more than once but under ten times. TCRdb re-called the RACE reads through MiXCR, storing one row per CDR3 protein. The data show some 180,000 distinct CDR3 sequences, more than 20% seen once. Time point noted: patch test 1, 2 weeks after DPC sensitization. Treatment given: therapeutic diphenylcyclopropenone sensitization with weekly scalp DPC. This receptor was taken from a woman aged 45-59 years with alopecia areata. Some clones in this sample may be carry-over from other donors' samples. This chain joins TRBV29-1 and TRBJ1-1, with 9 bases lining up with TRBD1. Sample: whole blood, taken in connection with sensitization to the hapten diphenylcyclopropenone (DPC). The CDR3 DNA reads as TGCAGCGGCCGGGACAGGGCGAACACTGAAGCTTTCTTT. It encodes CSGRDRANTEAFF. Full variable domain (outside the CDR3, taken from reference TRBV29-1 and TRBJ1-1): SAVISQKPSRDICQRGTSLTIQCQVDSQVTMMFWYRQQPGQSLTLIATANQGSEATYESGFVIDKFPISRPNLTFSTLTVSNMSPEDSSIYLCSGRDRANTEAFFGQGTRLTVV.